The T cell receptor beta chain under discussion was sequenced for a study of T cells in Graves' hyperthyroidism and ophthalmopathy. General study findings and limits: For ophthalmopathy, model prediction preceded onset by a median roughly 6.5 months. Blood also carried most thyroid clonotypes expanded above 0.001.

Across 18 months, stable Graves' hyperthyroidism was marked by no progression to ophthalmopathy. The study enrolled patients aged 18 to 65 with newly diagnosed hyperthyroidism of under 2 months' duration. V dropped 0 bases and J dropped 8 bases, with 11 bases sitting between them. Germline CDR1 and CDR2: SGHNT and YENEEA. The CDR3 runs 14 residues. This clonotype was counted at least ten times. Antigen: not known. Authors of the study amplified TCR beta CDR3 regions from RNA transcripts. With the HTBI primer set, the TCR CDR3 went through a first round of RT-PCR. MiXCR, run by TCRdb on the multiplex PCR reads, gives a single entry per CDR3 protein. Altogether roughly 740,000 distinct CDR3 sequences are present, roughly 15% being singletons, with the ten largest covering over 7.5%.

This chain uses TRBV11-3 with TRBJ2-1; tentative D call: TRBD1 (6 bases). Sequenced sample: blood. This TCR was sampled from a man younger than 35 with Graves' hyperthyroidism. CDR3 sequence: CASSLEPGADEQFF. In DNA, the CDR3 is TGTGCCAGCAGCTTAGAGCCAGGGGCGGATGAGCAGTTCTTC.